Below, one TCR beta chain is given with its context. Its antigen is still unknown. Per-base qualities were not stored, and no clone one base away is much larger. This specimen's time point label, interpreted: cycle 1 day 1 (C1D1), immediately before nivolumab initiation. Every trial patient had relapsed following autologous stem cell transplantation, and prior brentuximab vedotin exposure was what differed among cohorts A, B and C. The trial cohort comprised roughly 50 patients with relapsed/refractory classical Hodgkin lymphoma whose best overall responses were complete response, partial response or progressive disease. Single-agent nivolumab was administered to trial patients in the multi-cohort phase II CheckMate 205 trial. Best overall response was determined by an independent review committee according to the 2007 International Working Group response criteria. Trial PBMCs were obtained immediately prior to nivolumab initiation (C1D1) and on therapy at cycle 2 day 1 and cycle 4 day 1. Peripheral blood was collected in 8 mL Vacutainer Cell Preparation Tubes, from which PBMCs were isolated by centrifugation and then cryopreserved.

Genomic DNA was isolated using the Qiagen DNeasy kit from unsorted PBMCs as well as from negatively selected CD4+ and CD8+ fractions. TCR beta CDR3 regions were amplified by immunoSEQ multiplex PCR using primers annealing to V and J segments. A synthetic immune receptor repertoire was used to minimize amplification bias, and any remaining bias was removed computationally after sequencing. Under the source paper's analysis protocol: Custom Python scripts were used to quantify repertoire diversity as the Shannon entropy index. The unsorted, CD4+ and CD8+ repertoires were each analyzed separately, with the exception of combined analyses, where CD4+ and CD8+ sequences were merged in silico. Clonal expansion was defined as at least a 2-fold frequency increase after treatment relative to C1D1, with a pseudocount of 0.5 for undetected baseline clones. Singleton clones were defined as clones with 0 or 1 copy at C1D1, and non-singleton clones were defined as clones with 2 or more copies. By matching protein sequences in sorted samples from the same patient, clones expanded in unsorted samples were annotated as CD4+, CD8+ or unknown. Wilcoxon tests on paired samples were used to test changes in diversity from C1D1 to C4D1. Not all clones reach the TCRdb copy of this immuneACCESS table, which keeps in-frame sequences only. Checked studies attribute under half of the gap to unresolved V genes and leave the rest unexplained. V and J calls and clone size come straight from that table; D and trimming were deduced from the DNA. The sample data list 40,000 to 45,000 clones, and about three quarters of these were observed just once. 13% of the sample rests with the top ten.

The data are from a study of PD-1 blockade in classical Hodgkin lymphoma (dated by TCRdb to 2019 to 2021). Turning to the overall study: Nivolumab dosing was 3 mg/kg intravenously every 2 weeks, continuing until either disease progression or unacceptable toxicity. The study used CyTOF and TCR beta sequencing to define a peripheral blood immune signature of response to PD-1 blockade in classical Hodgkin lymphoma. Here is what the overall study found, with its caveats: Diversity was lower in patients who began nivolumab less than 1 year after ASCT, so these patients were left out of later analyses to avoid confounding by immune reconstitution. The study was limited to a single clinical trial cohort, and causes of repertoire differences, possibly disease activity or prior therapy, remained undefined. CD4+ but not CD8+ TCR diversity rose significantly by C4D1 (p=0.0027 vs p=0.16), most apparent in complete responders (p=0.02). Trial patients achieving complete response had baseline diversity similar to newly diagnosed patients, whereas partial responders and progressors had significantly lower diversity. Baseline TCR diversity was reported as lower in newly diagnosed patients than in healthy donors, and lower still in relapsed/refractory patients.

The CDR3 starts with the cysteine, ends with the phenylalanine, and has 13 residues. Only the CDR3 region is kept as DNA, spanning 39 bases read in frame from base 1. V and J lose 0 bases and 4 bases, and a span of 7 bases separates them. The sequence came from a human donor with classical Hodgkin lymphoma. Specimen: peripheral blood mononuclear cells (PBMCs), collected at baseline. This sequence uses TRBV5-3 and TRBJ1-1; 5 matching bases give a weak D call of TRBD1. TRBV5-3 qualifies as an ORF whose function is uncertain. The sequenced DNA: TGTGCCAGAAGCTTGGTTCAGGGCACTGAAGCTTTCTTT. Translated, it reads CARSLVQGTEAFF.